Here is one T cell receptor beta chain with its context. The data derive from a study of blood T cell repertoires in COVID-19. Study overall: The samples span acute and convalescent COVID-19 from the United States, Italy and Spain. PBMCs, B-cell-depleted T cells, or T cells provided the cDNA or gDNA that made up the material.

J gave up 0 bases and V 1 base, and 10 bases lay outside the gene matches. This CDR3 spans 18 amino acids. Germline CDR1 reads SGHVS; CDR2 reads FQNEAQ. In the authors' workflow: Amplification of reference gene primers was used by the study to estimate nucleated cell counts. Assay used: immunoSEQ multiplex PCR; TCRdb lists only in-frame clones, some missing. D and trimming come from the DNA, and the V and J calls and clone size come from that table. This table holds 400,000 to 500,000 clones, approximately 90% found once. The sequenced sample was peripheral blood. The V gene is TRBV7-8, the J gene TRBJ1-1; 8 nucleotides align to TRBD1. This sequence was found in a woman in her thirties with active or convalescent COVID-19. The DNA of the CDR3 is TGTGCCAGCAGCTTAGGTCACAGGGGGGGCCTGATGAACACTGAAGCTTTCTTT. Translated: CASSLGHRGGLMNTEAFF.